The 20 T cell receptor beta chains below were found in one sample sequenced in a study of TET2 disruption in CD19-targeted CAR T cells. The treatment: autologous CTL019 cells: CD19 CAR with 4-1BB and CD3 zeta domains. Clones were read by immunoSEQ multiplex PCR, and TCRdb kept only the in-frame ones, dropping some. The sample spans 25,000 to 30,000 clones; the ten largest clones claim under 2.5%. These receptors have no known antigen. The sequencing here drew on CD8- CAR+ T cells sorted from cultured blood T cells, taken for CD19 CAR T cell therapy. Subset reported: CD8-negative CAR-positive T cells from the infusion product. These receptors all stem from an older man with chronic lymphocytic leukemia.

As for this clone: The read gets to within 3 residues of the CDR3 end, and the germline J gene fills in the rest. The rearrangement joins TRBV20-1 to TRBJ1-1; perhaps TRBD1 as D (6 bases). V was shortened by 1 base and J by 1 base, with 10 bases between the two germline ends. Germline V gene sequence: CDR1 DFQATT, CDR2 SNEGSKA (reference sequence). The CDR3 loop spans 14 amino acids. CDR3 sequence: CSARAGQTNTEAFF. The CDR3 bases that were read are TGCAGTGCTAGAGCCGGACAGACGAACACTGAA.

Remarks on this clone: The read gets to within 3 residues of the CDR3 end, and the germline J gene fills in the rest. The V call is TRBV7-3, the J call TRBJ2-1; 9 bases match TRBD1. Trimming removed 4 bases from V and 3 bases from J; junction bases left unmatched: 4. Germline loops: CDR1 SGHTA, CDR2 FQGTGA. The CDR3 length is 15 residues. The sequenced CDR3 bases are TGTGCCAGCAGCTCTCAGACAGGGGGCTACAATGAG. Its translation is CASSSQTGGYNE. The entire CDR3 reads CASSSQTGGYNEQFF.

Comments on this clone: The CDR3 end is not reached by the read, which stops 3 residues before it; the germline J gene fills it in. V and J are TRBV6-2 or TRBV6-3 and TRBJ2-4; the match to TRBD1 covers 10 bases. Germline assignment: CDR1 MNHEY and CDR2 SVGEGT. This CDR3 region has 17 residues. The sequenced CDR3 bases are TGTGCCAGCAGTCATCCTTCCCCCGGGACAGGGGATCAGCCT. This gives the protein CASSHPSPGTGDQP. The CDR3 reads in full as CASSHPSPGTGDQPQYF.

Worth noting for this clone: Coverage ceases 3 residues before the CDR3 finishes, and the germline J gene fills in the end. The genes are TRBV19 and TRBJ2-4; TRBD1 matches at 10 bases. Germline assignment: CDR1 LNHDA and CDR2 SQIVND (reference sequence). The CDR3 extends over 16 amino acids. CDR3 DNA, as far as it was read: TGTGCCAGTAGTATACACCCGGGACAGGGGAATTATGGT. Translation gives CASSIHPGQGNYG. The entire CDR3 sequence reads CASSIHPGQGNYGQYF.

Concerning this clone: The read ends 3 residues before the CDR3 terminus; that terminus is restored from the germline J gene. This sequence joins TRBV7-8 and TRBJ2-4; perhaps TRBD1 as D (6 bases). The length of the CDR3 is 15 residues. Germline-derived CDR1 and CDR2 are SGHVS and FQNEAQ. Incomplete CDR3 DNA: TGTGCCAGCAGCGGCCAGGGGACGAGCAATCAGCCT. Translated, it gives CASSGQGTSNQP. The entire CDR3 protein is CASSGQGTSNQPQYF.

As regards this clone: Read data end 3 residues before the CDR3 end; the end is taken from the germline J gene. The V call is TRBV18, the J call TRBJ2-3, with TRBD1 matching 8 bases. Germline CDR1 reads KGHSH; CDR2 reads LQKENI. There are 16 residues in the CDR3. V trimming: 1 base; J trimming: 0 bases; junction bases outside the gene matches: 3. The CDR3 sequence is CASSPQQGGSTDTQYF. CDR3 DNA (partial): TGTGCCAGCTCACCACAACAGGGGGGAAGCACAGATACG.

The sequenced CDR3 bases are TGCGCCAGCAGCCAAGTACGGGGTTGGGAAGATACG. This sequence encodes CASSQVRGWEDT. In full, the CDR3 is CASSQVRGWEDTQYF. The V and J genes are TRBV4-1 and TRBJ2-3; D is perhaps TRBD2 (5 bases). The observed sequence ends 3 residues before the CDR3 terminus, with the missing tail filled in from the germline J gene. V shed 1 base and J shed 5 bases, with 13 bases lying between them. The CDR3 runs to 15 residues. CDR1 MGHRA and CDR2 YSYEKL come from the germline V gene.

About this clone: One end of the junction does not line up with germline, which may come from a read error. Read coverage stops 3 residues before the CDR3 terminus; the germline J gene supplies the remainder. J is TRBJ2-3 and V is TRBV5-6; D is unresolved. The length of the CDR3 is 11 residues. Per germline, CDR1 SGHDT and CDR2 YYEEEE. The chain's CDR3 is CASSTSETQYF. The covered CDR3 bases are TGTGCCAGCAGCACCTCAGAGACG.

The sequenced CDR3 bases are TGCAGTGCTAGAGATCTACAGGCCTTCTCCTACGAG. Amino acids: CSARDLQAFSYE. The entire CDR3 protein reads CSARDLQAFSYEQYF. The chain carries TRBV20-1 and TRBJ2-7, with a possible D match to TRBD1 (5 bases). The missing CDR3 end, 3 residues past where the read stops, is filled in from the germline J gene. V was pared by 0 bases and J by 0 bases, with 12 bases between. Per germline, CDR1 DFQATT and CDR2 SNEGSKA (reference sequence). This CDR3 is 15 amino acids long.

For this clone: The read finishes 3 residues shy of the CDR3 end, and the germline J gene is used to complete it. V is TRBV19 and J is TRBJ1-2, with 10 nucleotides matching TRBD1. Germline CDR1 and CDR2: LNHDA and SQIVND (reference sequence). CDR3 length equals 16 residues. CDR3 DNA (partial): TGTGCCAGTAGTAGGACAGGGGGATGGTCCTACAATGAC. This codes for CASSRTGGWSYND. The complete CDR3 reads CASSRTGGWSYNDYTF.

Of note for this clone: Sequencing ends 3 residues short of the CDR3 end; the germline J gene provides the rest. This chain uses TRBV5-6 with TRBJ2-7; unclear D gene. Trimming shortened V by 0 bases and J by 0 bases, and 4 bases separated the two germline ends. The CDR3 totals 13 residues. CDR1 and CDR2 from the germline V gene are SGHDT and YYEEEE. The CDR3 DNA, read in part, is TGTGCCAGCAGCTTGGGCAGCTCCTACGAG. Its protein is CASSLGSSYE. The CDR3 reads in full as CASSLGSSYEQYF. Full variable domain (missing parts from reference TRBV5-6 and TRBJ2-7): DAGVTQSPTHLIKTRGQQVTLRCSPKSGHDTVSWYQQALGQGPQFIFQYYEEEERQRGNFPDRFSGHQFPNYSSELNVNALLLGDSALYLCASSLGSSYEQYFGPGTRLTVT.

Regarding this clone: The observed sequence ends 3 residues before the CDR3 terminus, with the missing tail filled in from the germline J gene. This chain uses TRBV7-9 with TRBJ1-2, with D possibly being TRBD1 (6 bases). V lost 5 bases and J lost 0, with 13 bases in between. Per the germline V gene, CDR1 is SEHNR and CDR2 is FQNEAQ (reference sequence). The CDR3 has 15 amino acids. The CDR3 here is CASSGGAESNYGYTF. Incomplete CDR3 DNA: TGTGCCAGCAGCGGGGGGGCGGAATCTAACTATGGC.

Regarding this clone: The read ends 3 residues before the CDR3 terminus; that terminus is restored from the germline J gene. The rearrangement links TRBV7-8 to TRBJ2-4, with D perhaps matching TRBD1 or TRBD2 (6 bases each). CDR3 length equals 11 residues. From germline, CDR1 is SGHVS and CDR2 FQNEAQ. The CDR3 region is CASSPGGGQYF. The covered CDR3 bases are TGTGCCAGCAGCCCCGGAGGGGGT.

Worth noting for this clone: The read ends 3 residues before the CDR3 terminus; that terminus is restored from the germline J gene. The sample carries other DNA sequences with the same CDR3. The chain couples TRBV7-7 to TRBJ1-2; 10 bases are shared with TRBD1. CDR3 length: 15 amino acids. Germline CDR1 SSHAT, CDR2 FNYEAQ (reference sequence). CDR3 amino acids: CASSLGQGATDTYTF. The CDR3 DNA, read in part, is TGTGCCAGCAGCTTAGGACAGGGGGCCACAGATACC.

Points on this clone: The CDR3 end is not reached by the read, which stops 3 residues before it; the germline J gene fills it in. The same CDR3 is also encoded by other DNA sequences in this sample. V usage is TRBV18 and J usage is TRBJ1-3; 11 positions agree with TRBD1. Germline trimming cut 6 bases from V and 0 bases from J; bases unmatched to any gene: 16. CDR3 length: 20 amino acids. Germline V gene data show CDR1 as KGHSH and CDR2 as LQKENI. CDR3 DNA, as far as it was read: TGTGCCAGCTCCCGCCCGATTGGACAGGGGGCTCTTCTCTCTGGAAACACC. This sequence encodes CASSRPIGQGALLSGNT. The entire CDR3 protein is CASSRPIGQGALLSGNTIYF.

As for this clone: The sequence runs out 3 residues before the end of the CDR3; the remainder is reconstructed from the germline J gene. V is TRBV20-1 and J is TRBJ2-1; D might be TRBD2 (5 bases). The CDR3 length is 14 residues. CDR1 and CDR2 from the germline V gene are DFQATT and SNEGSKA (reference sequence). V lost 6 bases and J 0 bases, leaving 12 bases between the germline ends. The part of the CDR3 DNA that was read is TGCAGTGCAACTAGGCCGCCCTCCTACAATGAG. Translation gives CSATRPPSYNE. The entire CDR3 reads CSATRPPSYNEQFF.

Comments on this clone: One end of the junction does not line up with germline, which may come from a read error. The read comes to an end 3 residues before the CDR3 does, leaving the germline J gene to fill in the end. V usage is TRBV18 and J usage is TRBJ1-2, with D hard to call. The V gene's germline CDR1 is KGHSH and CDR2 LQKENI. CDR3 length equals 12 residues. The CDR3 region is CANSPYTDTYTF. Partial CDR3 DNA: TGTGCCAACTCACCGTACACAGATACG.

Concerning this clone itself: The CDR3 end is not reached by the read, which stops 3 residues before it; the germline J gene fills it in. The genes are TRBV20-1 and TRBJ2-3; D is possibly TRBD1 (6 bases). The CDR3 has 11 amino acids. CDR1 and CDR2 from the germline V gene are DFQATT and SNEGSKA (reference sequence). The V gene lost 8 bases and the J gene lost 8 bases, with 14 bases spanning the gap. The sequenced part of the CDR3 DNA is TGCAGTCCTAAGACAGGTCCTACG. This sequence encodes CSPKTGPT. The CDR3, in full, reads CSPKTGPTQYF.

Remarks on this clone: The junction departs from germline at one end; a sequencing error may be responsible. The CDR3 end lies 3 residues beyond the end of the read and is filled in from the germline J gene. The sample contains more than one DNA sequence encoding this CDR3. The chain links TRBV29-1 to TRBJ1-2; TRBD1 matches at 8 bases. The germline V gene encodes CDR1 SQVTM and CDR2 ANQGSEA. The CDR3 covers 16 residues. CDR3 DNA (partial): TGCAGCGTTGAGACAGTCAGAGGACAGGGATATTATGGT. This gives the protein CSVETVRGQGYYG. The complete CDR3 protein is CSVETVRGQGYYGYTF.

In the case of this clone: The read is 3 residues too short to cover the CDR3 end, so that end is filled in from the germline J gene. The rearrangement links TRBV5-1 to TRBJ1-1; D is unresolved. CDR1 and CDR2 (germline): SGHRS, YFSETQ. The V and J ends lost 4 bases and 1 base respectively, with 11 bases between them. The CDR3 sequence is 14 residues long. Here the CDR3 reads CASSLGAGNTEAFF. CDR3 bases read: TGCGCCAGCAGCCTAGGAGCGGGGAACACTGAA.